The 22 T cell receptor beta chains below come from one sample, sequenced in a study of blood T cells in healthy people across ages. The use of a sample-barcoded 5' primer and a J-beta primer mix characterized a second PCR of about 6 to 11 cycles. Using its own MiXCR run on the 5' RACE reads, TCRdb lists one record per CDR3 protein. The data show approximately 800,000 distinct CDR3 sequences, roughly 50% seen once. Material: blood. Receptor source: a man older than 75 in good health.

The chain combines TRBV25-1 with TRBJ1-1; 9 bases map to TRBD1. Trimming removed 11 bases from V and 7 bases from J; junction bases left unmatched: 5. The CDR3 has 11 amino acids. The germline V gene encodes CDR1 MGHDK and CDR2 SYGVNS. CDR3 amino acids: CAATGGIEAFF. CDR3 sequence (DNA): TGTGCCGCTACAGGGGGCATTGAAGCTTTCTTT. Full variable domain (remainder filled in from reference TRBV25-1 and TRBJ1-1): EADIYQTPRYLVIGTGKKITLECSQTMGHDKMYWYQQDPGMELHLIHYSYGVNSTEKGDLSSESTVSRIRTEHFPLTLESARPSHTSQYLCAATGGIEAFFGQGTRLTVV.

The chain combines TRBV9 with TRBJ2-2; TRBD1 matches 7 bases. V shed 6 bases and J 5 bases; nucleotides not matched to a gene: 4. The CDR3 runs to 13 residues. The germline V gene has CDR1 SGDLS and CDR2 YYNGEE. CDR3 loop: CASMTGKTGELFF. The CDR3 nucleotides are TGTGCCAGCATGACAGGGAAAACCGGGGAGCTGTTTTTT.

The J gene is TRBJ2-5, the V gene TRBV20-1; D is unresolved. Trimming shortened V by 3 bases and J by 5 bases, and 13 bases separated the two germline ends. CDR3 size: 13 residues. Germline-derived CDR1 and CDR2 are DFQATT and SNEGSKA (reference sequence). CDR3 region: CSASVPVVETQYF. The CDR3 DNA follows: TGCAGTGCTAGTGTTCCTGTCGTGGAGACCCAGTACTTC.

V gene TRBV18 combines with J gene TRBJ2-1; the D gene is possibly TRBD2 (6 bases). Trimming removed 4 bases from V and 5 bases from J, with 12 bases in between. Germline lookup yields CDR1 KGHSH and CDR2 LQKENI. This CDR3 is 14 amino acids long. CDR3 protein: CASSRLWGDNEQFF. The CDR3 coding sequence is TGTGCCAGCTCACGATTATGGGGGGACAATGAGCAGTTCTTC.

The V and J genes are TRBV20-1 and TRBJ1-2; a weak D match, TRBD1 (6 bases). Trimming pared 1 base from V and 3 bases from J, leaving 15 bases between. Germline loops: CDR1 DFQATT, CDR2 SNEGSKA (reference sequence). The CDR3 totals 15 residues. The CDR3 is CSARGVGAGDYGYTF. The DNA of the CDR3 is TGCAGTGCTAGAGGAGTTGGGGCAGGGGACTATGGCTACACCTTC.

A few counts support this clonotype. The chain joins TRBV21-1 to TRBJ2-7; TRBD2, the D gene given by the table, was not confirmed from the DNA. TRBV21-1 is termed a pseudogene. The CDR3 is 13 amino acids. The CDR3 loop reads CASNWTSEYEQYF. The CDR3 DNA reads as TGTGCCAGCAACTGGACTAGCGAATACGAGCAGTACTTC.

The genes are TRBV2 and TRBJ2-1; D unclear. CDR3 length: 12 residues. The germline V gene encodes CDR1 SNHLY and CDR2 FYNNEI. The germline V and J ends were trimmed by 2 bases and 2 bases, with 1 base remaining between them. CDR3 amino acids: CASSEPYNEQFF. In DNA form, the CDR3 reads TGTGCCAGCAGTGAACCCTACAATGAGCAGTTCTTC.

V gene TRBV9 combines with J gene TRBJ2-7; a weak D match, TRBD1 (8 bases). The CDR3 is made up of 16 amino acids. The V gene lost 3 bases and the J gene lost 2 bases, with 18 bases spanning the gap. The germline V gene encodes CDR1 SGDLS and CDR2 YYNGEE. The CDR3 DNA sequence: TGTGCCAGCAGCGCGGGAGGACAGGGCAGGACCTACGAGCAGTACTTC. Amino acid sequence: CASSAGGQGRTYEQYF.

The CDR3 DNA reads as TGCGCCAGCAGTGACTATGCGGGAGGGAATCGTGAGCAGTTCTTC. Amino acid sequence: CASSDYAGGNREQFF. The chain joins TRBV10-2 to TRBJ2-1; 9 bases agree with TRBD2. Germline-derived CDR1 and CDR2 are WSHSY and SAAADI. The V and J ends lost 3 bases and 9 bases, in that order; junction bases with no gene match: 9. The CDR3 is 15 residues long.

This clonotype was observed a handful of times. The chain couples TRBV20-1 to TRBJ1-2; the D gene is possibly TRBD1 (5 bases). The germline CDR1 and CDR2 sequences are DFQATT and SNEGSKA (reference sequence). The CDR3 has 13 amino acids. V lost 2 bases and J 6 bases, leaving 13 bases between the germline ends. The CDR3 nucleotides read TGCAGTGCTAGAAGGCCAGGGATGGATGGCTACACCTTC. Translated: CSARRPGMDGYTF.

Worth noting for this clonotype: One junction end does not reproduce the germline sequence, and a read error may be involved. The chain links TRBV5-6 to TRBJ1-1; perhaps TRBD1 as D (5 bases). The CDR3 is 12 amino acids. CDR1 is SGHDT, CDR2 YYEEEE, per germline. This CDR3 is CASSLGDTEAFF. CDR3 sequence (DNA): TGTGCCAGCAGTTTGGGGGATACTGAAGCTTTCTTT.

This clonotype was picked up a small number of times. CDR3 sequence reads: CASSSRTGEADTQYF. CDR3 nucleotide sequence: TGTGCCAGCAGCTCCCGGACAGGGGAGGCAGATACGCAGTATTTT. The rearrangement uses TRBV6-6 and TRBJ2-3; 9 bases line up with TRBD1. This CDR3 has 15 residues. The ends lost 6 bases at V and 4 bases at J; junction bases unmatched: 8. Germline V lookup: CDR1 MNHNY, CDR2 SVGAGI (reference sequence).

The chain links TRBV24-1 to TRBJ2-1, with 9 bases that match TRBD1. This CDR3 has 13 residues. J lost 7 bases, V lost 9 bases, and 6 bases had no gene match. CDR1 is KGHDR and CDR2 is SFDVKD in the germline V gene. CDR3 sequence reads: CATSGQGVNEQFF. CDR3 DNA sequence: TGTGCCACCTCGGGACAGGGAGTAAATGAGCAGTTCTTC.

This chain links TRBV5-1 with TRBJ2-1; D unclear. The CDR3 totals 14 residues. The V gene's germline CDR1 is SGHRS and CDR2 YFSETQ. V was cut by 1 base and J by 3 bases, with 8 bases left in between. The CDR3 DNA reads TGCGCCAGCAGCTTGCTCAGGAACTACAATGAGCAGTTCTTC. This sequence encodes CASSLLRNYNEQFF.

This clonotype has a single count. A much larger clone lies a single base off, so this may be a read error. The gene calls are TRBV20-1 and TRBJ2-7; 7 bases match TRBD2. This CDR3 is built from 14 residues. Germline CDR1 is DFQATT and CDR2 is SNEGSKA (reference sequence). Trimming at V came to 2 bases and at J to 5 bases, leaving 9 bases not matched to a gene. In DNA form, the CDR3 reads TGCAGTGCTAGAAGGGCGGGAGCGCCTAACGAGCAGTACTTC. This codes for CSARRAGAPNEQYF.

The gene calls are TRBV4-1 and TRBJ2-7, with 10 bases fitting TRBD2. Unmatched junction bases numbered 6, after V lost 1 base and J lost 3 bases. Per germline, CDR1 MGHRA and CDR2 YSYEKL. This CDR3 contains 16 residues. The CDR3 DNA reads TGCGCCAGCAGCCAAGGCCTAGCGGGAGTTAGCTACGAGCAGTACTTC. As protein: CASSQGLAGVSYEQYF.

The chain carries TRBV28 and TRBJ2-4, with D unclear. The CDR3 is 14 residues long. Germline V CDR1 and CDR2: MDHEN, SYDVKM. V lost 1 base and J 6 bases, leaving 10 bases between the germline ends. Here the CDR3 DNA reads TGTGCCAGCAGTTTATCCCCACTTGGAAACATTCAGTACTTC. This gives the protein CASSLSPLGNIQYF.

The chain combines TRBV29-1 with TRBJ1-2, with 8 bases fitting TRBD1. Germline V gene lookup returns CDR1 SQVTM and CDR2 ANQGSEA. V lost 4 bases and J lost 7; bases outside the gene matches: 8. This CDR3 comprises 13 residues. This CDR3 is CSVVAGGSFGYTF. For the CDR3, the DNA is TGCAGCGTTGTGGCAGGGGGCTCATTTGGCTACACCTTC.

CDR3 sequence: CSASLQTQYF. The DNA for the CDR3 is TGCAGTGCTTCACTCCAGACGCAGTATTTT. The V and J genes are TRBV20-1 and TRBJ2-3; D is unresolved. The germline V and J ends were trimmed by 5 bases and 9 bases, with 9 bases remaining between them. The CDR3 has 10 residues. CDR1 and CDR2 from the germline V gene are DFQATT and SNEGSKA (reference sequence).

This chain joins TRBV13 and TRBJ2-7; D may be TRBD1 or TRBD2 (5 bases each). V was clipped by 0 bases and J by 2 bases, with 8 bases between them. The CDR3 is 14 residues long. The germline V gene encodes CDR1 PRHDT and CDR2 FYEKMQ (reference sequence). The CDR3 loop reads CASSLGGATYEQYF. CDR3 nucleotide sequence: TGTGCCAGCAGCTTAGGCGGGGCTACCTACGAGCAGTACTTC.

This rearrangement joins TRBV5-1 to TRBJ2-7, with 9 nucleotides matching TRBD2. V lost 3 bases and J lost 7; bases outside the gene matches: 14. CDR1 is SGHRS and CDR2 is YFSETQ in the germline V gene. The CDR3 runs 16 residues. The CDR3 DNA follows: TGCGCCAGCAGCTCTGACGTAGCGGGAGTTGGAAATGAGCAGTACTTC. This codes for CASSSDVAGVGNEQYF. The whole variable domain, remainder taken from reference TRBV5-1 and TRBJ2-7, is KAGVTQTPRYLIKTRGQQVTLSCSPISGHRSVSWYQQTPGQGLQFLFEYFSETQRNKGNFPGRFSGRQFSNSRSEMNVSTLELGDSALYLCASSSDVAGVGNEQYFGPGTRLTVT.

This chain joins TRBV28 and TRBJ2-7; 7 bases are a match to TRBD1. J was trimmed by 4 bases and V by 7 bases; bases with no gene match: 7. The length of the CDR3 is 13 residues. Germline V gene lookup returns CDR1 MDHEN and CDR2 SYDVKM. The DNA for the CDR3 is TGTGCCAGCACGACAGGGACCCGTTACGAGCAGTACTTC. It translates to CASTTGTRYEQYF.